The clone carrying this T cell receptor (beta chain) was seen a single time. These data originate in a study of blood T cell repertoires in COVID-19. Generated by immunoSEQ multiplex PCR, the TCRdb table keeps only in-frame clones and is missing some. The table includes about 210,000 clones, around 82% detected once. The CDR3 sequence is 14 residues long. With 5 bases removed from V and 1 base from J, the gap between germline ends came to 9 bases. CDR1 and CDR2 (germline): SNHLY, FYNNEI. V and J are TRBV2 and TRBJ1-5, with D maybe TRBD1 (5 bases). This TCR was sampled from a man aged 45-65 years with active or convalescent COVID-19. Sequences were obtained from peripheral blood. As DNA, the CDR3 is TGTGCCAGCAGTAGAGACAGAAGCAATCAGCCCCAGCATTTT. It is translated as CASSRDRSNQPQHF. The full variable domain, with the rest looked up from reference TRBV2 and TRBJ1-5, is EPEVTQTPSHQVTQMGQEVILRCVPISNHLYFYWYRQILGQKVEFLVSFYNNEISEKSEIFDDQFSVERPDGSNFTLKIRSTKLEDSAMYFCASSRDRSNQPQHFGDGTRLSIL.